This TCR beta chain comes out of a study of blood T cell repertoires in COVID-19. About the study: Samples representing acute and convalescent COVID-19 were sourced from the United States, Italy and Spain.

CDR1 and CDR2 from the germline V gene are LGHDT and YNNKEL (reference sequence). With 8 bases removed from V and 5 bases from J, the gap between germline ends came to 22 bases. CDR3 length: 16 residues. In the original analysis: The authors estimated nucleated cell counts from reference gene primer amplification. The repertoire was sequenced with immunoSEQ multiplex PCR; TCRdb's copy has only in-frame clones and lacks some. D and trimming come from the DNA, and the V and J calls and clone size come from that table. The sample yields about 89,000 clones, 75% to 90% seen once. The V gene is TRBV3-1 (or the pseudogene TRBV3-2), the J gene TRBJ2-1; TRBD2 is a possible D gene (6 bases). The TCR comes from a male donor with acute or convalescent COVID-19. Material: peripheral blood. The CDR3 loop reads CASSPPLGGENNEQFF. CDR3 DNA: TGTGCCAGCTCCCCCCCCCTGGGCGGGGAGAACAATGAGCAGTTCTTC.